The clone carrying this T cell receptor beta chain was detected ten times or more. The target antigen is unknown. Ligated cDNA underwent four rounds of PCR with nested alpha and beta constant region primers and SP2. TCRdb itself ran the UMI-ligation and nested PCR reads through MiXCR, one entry per CDR3 protein. The data show around 33,000 distinct CDR3 sequences, about 6.9% seen once. The germline V gene encodes CDR1 SGHTA and CDR2 FQGNSA. The CDR3 extends over 13 amino acids. The trim removed 1 base at V and 6 bases at J, leaving 2 bases unmatched. The record originates from a study of naive and memory T cell subsets. General study points: TCRs were reportedly recovered from both biopsy types, mostly tuberculin test sites. Higher TCR numbers at tuberculin sites reflect T cell infiltration, per interpretation.

Noted treatment: skin biopsy from PPD injection site in Mantoux-positive individual. TCR cDNA received a 3' ligated oligonucleotide that carried a UMI. Tuberculin skin test biopsies were taken where PPD was injected in Mantoux-positive people. The sequencing used skin, collected from a tuberculin skin test site. The rearrangement joins TRBV7-2 to TRBJ2-5; TRBD1 aligns across 7 bases. The clonotype was recovered from an adult in good health. Written as DNA, the CDR3 is TGTGCCAGCAGCTTAGAGGGGGCGAAGACCCAGTACTTC. It is translated as CASSLEGAKTQYF.